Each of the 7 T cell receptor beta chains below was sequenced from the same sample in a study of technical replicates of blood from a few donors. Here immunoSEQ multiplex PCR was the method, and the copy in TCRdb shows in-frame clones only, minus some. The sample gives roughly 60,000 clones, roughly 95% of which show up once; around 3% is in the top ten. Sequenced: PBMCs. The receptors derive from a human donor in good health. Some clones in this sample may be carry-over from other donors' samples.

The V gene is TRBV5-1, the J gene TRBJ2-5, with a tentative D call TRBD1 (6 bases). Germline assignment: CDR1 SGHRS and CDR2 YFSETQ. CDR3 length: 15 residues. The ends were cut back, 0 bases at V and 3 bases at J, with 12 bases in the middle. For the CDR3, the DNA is TGCGCCAGCAGCTTGGCGGGACATCCAGAAGAGACCCAGTACTTC. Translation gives CASSLAGHPEETQYF.

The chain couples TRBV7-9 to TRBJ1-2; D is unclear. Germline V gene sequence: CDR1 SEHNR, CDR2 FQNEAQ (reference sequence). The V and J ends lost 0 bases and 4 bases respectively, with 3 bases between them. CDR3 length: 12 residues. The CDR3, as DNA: TGTGCCAGCAGCTTAGCCGTCTATGGCTACACCTTC. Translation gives CASSLAVYGYTF.

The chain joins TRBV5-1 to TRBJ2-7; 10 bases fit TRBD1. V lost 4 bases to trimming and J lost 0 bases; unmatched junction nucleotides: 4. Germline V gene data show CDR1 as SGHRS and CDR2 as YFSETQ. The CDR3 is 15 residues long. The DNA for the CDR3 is TGCGCCAGCAGCGATGGGACAGGGGTCTCCTACGAGCAGTACTTC. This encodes CASSDGTGVSYEQYF.

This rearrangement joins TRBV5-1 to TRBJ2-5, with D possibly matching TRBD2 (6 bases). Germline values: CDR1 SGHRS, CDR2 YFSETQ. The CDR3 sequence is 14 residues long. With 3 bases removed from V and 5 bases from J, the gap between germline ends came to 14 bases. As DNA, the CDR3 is TGCGCCAGCAGCTCAAGGGCGGGAACGGAGACCCAGTACTTC. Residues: CASSSRAGTETQYF.

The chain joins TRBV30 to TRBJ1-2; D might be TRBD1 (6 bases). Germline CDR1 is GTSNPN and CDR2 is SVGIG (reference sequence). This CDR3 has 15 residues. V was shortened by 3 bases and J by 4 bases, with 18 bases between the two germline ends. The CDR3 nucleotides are TGTGCCTGGAGCGCCTGGGGAGGGGGGATCTATGGCTACACCTTC. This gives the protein CAWSAWGGGIYGYTF. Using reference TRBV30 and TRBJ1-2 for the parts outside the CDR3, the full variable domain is SQTIHQWPATLVQPVGSPLSLECTVEGTSNPNLYWYRQAAGRGLQLLFYSVGIGQISSEVPQNLSASRPQDRQFILSSKKLLLSDSGFYLCAWSAWGGGIYGYTFGSGTRLTVV.

The CDR3 DNA reads as TGTGCCAGCAGCCGGGACAGGGGGCTTACTGAAGCTTTCTTT. This translates into CASSRDRGLTEAFF. This rearrangement joins TRBV2 to TRBJ1-1; 12 bases map to TRBD1. Germline CDR1 and CDR2: SNHLY and FYNNEI. The CDR3 length is 14 residues. Unmatched junction bases numbered 4, after V lost 6 bases and J lost 5 bases.

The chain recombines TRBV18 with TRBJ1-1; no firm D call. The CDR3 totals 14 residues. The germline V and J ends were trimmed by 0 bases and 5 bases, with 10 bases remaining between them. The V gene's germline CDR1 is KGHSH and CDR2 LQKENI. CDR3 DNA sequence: TGTGCCAGCTCACCACCGACTCCCCCGACTGAAGCTTTCTTT. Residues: CASSPPTPPTEAFF.